This entry lists 3 T cell receptor beta chains sequenced from one sample in a study of neurological immune-mediated disorders. TCRdb re-analysed the 5' RACE reads in MiXCR, keeping a single row per CDR3 protein. The sample records tens of thousands of distinct CDR3 sequences, 3.4% being singletons. The sample consisted of PBMCs. Receptors were obtained from a man between 35 and 55 years old with multiple sclerosis.

As concerns this clonotype: This may arise from a read error, as a much more abundant clone is one base away. This chain uses TRBV10-2 with TRBJ2-5; D call uncertain. This CDR3 is built from 12 residues. Per germline, CDR1 WSHSY and CDR2 SAAADI. In DNA, the CDR3 is TGCGACAGCAGTGAGTCCCAAGAGACCCAGTACTTC. Protein: CDSSESQETQYF.

This clonotype was recorded at least ten times. The chain joins TRBV7-9 to TRBJ2-3; 9 nucleotides match TRBD1. V shed 2 bases, J shed 4 bases, and the junction held 10 bases outside the gene matches. Germline V gene lookup returns CDR1 SEHNR and CDR2 FQNEAQ (reference sequence). The CDR3 extends over 17 amino acids. CDR3 nucleotides: TGTGCCAGCAGCTTACTTCCGGGACAGGGTGGCCCAGATACGCAGTATTTT. Amino acid sequence: CASSLLPGQGGPDTQYF.

This clonotype is medium-sized in the sample. V is TRBV5-6 and J is TRBJ2-1; D is possibly TRBD1 or TRBD2 (5 bases each). The V gene lost 4 bases and the J gene lost 6 bases, with 17 bases spanning the gap. The CDR3 loop spans 15 amino acids. Germline V gives CDR1 SGHDT, CDR2 YYEEEE. The CDR3 here is CASSQIGTQRNEQFF. In DNA form, the CDR3 reads TGTGCCAGCAGCCAAATCGGGACCCAGCGCAATGAGCAGTTCTTC.